This T cell receptor beta chain was retrieved from a study of T cell repertoires in ileal Crohn's disease. Study context: About half of patients got postoperative therapy: under twelve thiopurines, around 18 anti-TNF. Study outcomes and limitations: All patients with clonality above 26.8% had endoscopic recurrence. Active smokers at surgery had more clonal expansions than non-smokers. Mucosal expansions were suggested to be mainly CD8 T cells.

Assay used: immunoSEQ multiplex PCR; TCRdb lists only in-frame clones, some missing. The sample holds over 5,500 clones, about four fifths seen once. Between the trimmed V and J ends, which lost 2 bases and 2 bases, there was a span of 9 bases. The germline gives CDR1 MDHEN, CDR2 SYDVKM. The length of the CDR3 is 14 residues. A word on this clone: What it binds is not known.

This TCR was recovered from an adult with Crohn's disease. The sample comprised ileal tissue. The chain is built from TRBV28 and TRBJ1-2, with TRBD1 as a possible D gene (5 bases). The CDR3 loop is CASSLGGQNYGYTF. Written as DNA, the CDR3 is TGTGCCAGCAGTTTAGGCGGACAAAACTATGGCTACACCTTC.